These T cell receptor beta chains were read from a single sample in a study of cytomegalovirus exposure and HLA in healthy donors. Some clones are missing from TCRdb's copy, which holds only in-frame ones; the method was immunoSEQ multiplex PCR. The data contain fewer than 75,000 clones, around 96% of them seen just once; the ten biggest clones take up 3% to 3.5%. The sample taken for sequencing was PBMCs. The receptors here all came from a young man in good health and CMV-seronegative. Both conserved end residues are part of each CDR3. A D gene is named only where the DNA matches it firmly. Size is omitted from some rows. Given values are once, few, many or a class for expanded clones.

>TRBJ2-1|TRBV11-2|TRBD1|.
CASSLDQGASYNEQFF
TGTGCCAGCAGCTTAGACCAGGGGGCATCCTACAATGAGCAGTTCTTC
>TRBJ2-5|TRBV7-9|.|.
CASSDIGGDPSQTQYF
TGTGCCAGCAGCGATATAGGGGGGGACCCCAGCCAGACCCAGTACTTC
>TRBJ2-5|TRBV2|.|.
CASKLEIQETQYF
TGTGCCAGCAAGCTAGAAATTCAAGAGACCCAGTACTTC
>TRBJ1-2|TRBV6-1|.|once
CASSEAAGGLGGYTF
TGTGCCAGCAGTGAAGCGGCGGGCGGGTTGGGTGGCTACACCTTC
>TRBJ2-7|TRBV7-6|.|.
CASSLSQGPTYEQYF
TGTGCCAGCAGCCTTTCCCAGGGGCCCACCTACGAGCAGTACTTC
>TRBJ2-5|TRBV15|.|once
CATSRVGGPEETQYF
TGTGCCACCAGCAGAGTCGGCGGTCCGGAAGAGACCCAGTACTTC
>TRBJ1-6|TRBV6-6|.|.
CASNNLGLLNSPLHF
TGTGCCAGCAATAACCTCGGACTCCTTAATTCACCCCTCCACTTT
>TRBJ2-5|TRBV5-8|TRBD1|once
CASQAGRTGGQETQYF
TGTGCCAGTCAAGCGGGGCGGACAGGGGGCCAAGAGACCCAGTACTTC
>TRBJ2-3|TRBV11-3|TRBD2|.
CASSPGGDTQYF
TGTGCCAGCAGCCCGGGGGGGGATACGCAGTATTTT
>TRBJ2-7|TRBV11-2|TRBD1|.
CASSLGGTGGRYEQYF
TGTGCCAGCAGCTTGGGGGGGACAGGGGGCAGGTACGAGCAGTACTTC
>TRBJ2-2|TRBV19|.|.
CASTRVANTGELFF
TGTGCCAGTACTCGGGTAGCGAACACCGGGGAGCTGTTTTTT
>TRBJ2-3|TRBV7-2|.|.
CASSLVVDTQYF
TGTGCCAGCAGCTTAGTAGTAGATACGCAGTATTTT
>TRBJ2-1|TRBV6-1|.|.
CASRDFGNESNEQFF
TGTGCCAGCAGAGACTTCGGAAATGAGAGCAATGAGCAGTTCTTC
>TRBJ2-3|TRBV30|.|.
CAGEGGQDTQYF
TGTGCCGGCGAGGGGGGGCAAGATACGCAGTATTTT
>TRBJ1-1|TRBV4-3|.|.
CASSQGPRTPNTEAFF
TGCGCCAGCAGCCAAGGTCCCCGGACACCGAACACTGAAGCTTTCTTT
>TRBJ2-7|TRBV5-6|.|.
CASSLGTDYEQYF
TGTGCCAGCAGCTTGGGGACAGATTACGAGCAGTACTTC
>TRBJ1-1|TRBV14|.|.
CASSLMTGVEAFF
TGTGCCAGCAGCCTTATGACAGGCGTTGAAGCTTTCTTT
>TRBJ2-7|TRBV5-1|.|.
CASRPTQGPRSYEQYF
TGCGCCAGCCGGCCCACCCAGGGCCCCAGAAGCTACGAGCAGTACTTC
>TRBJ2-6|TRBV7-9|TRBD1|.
CASSSPGQTSSGANVLTF
TGTGCCAGCAGCTCGCCGGGACAGACAAGCTCTGGGGCCAACGTCCTGACTTTC
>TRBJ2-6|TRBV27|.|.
CASSLDSPSGANVLTF
TGTGCCAGCAGTTTAGACAGCCCCTCTGGGGCCAACGTCCTGACTTTC
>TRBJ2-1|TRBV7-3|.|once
CASSFGDLNNEQFF
TGTGCCAGCAGCTTTGGAGACCTGAACAATGAGCAGTTCTTC
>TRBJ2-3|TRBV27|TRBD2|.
CASSSLAGGGDTQYF
TGTGCCAGCAGCTCCCTAGCGGGGGGGGGAGATACGCAGTATTTT
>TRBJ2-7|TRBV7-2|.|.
CASSLGAGSNEQYF
TGTGCCAGCAGCTTAGGAGCAGGGTCCAACGAGCAGTACTTC
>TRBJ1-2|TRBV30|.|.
CAWSVPGQVYGYTF
TGTGCCTGGAGTGTACCGGGACAAGTCTATGGCTACACCTTC
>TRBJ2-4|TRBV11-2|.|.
CASSLQYLAKNIQYF
TGTGCCAGCAGCTTACAGTACCTAGCCAAAAACATTCAGTACTTC
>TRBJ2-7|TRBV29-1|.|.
CSVEDRPREQYF
TGCAGCGTTGAAGATCGACCGAGGGAGCAGTACTTC
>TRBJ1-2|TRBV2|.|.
CASVVEGANYGYTF
TGTGCCAGCGTTGTTGAGGGGGCTAACTATGGCTACACCTTC
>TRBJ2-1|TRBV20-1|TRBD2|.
CSLAGGQFF
TGCAGTCTGGCGGGGGGGCAGTTCTTC
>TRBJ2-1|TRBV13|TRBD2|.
CASSLGLGEGSSYNEQFF
TGTGCCAGCAGCTTAGGCCTGGGGGAGGGGAGCTCCTACAATGAGCAGTTCTTC
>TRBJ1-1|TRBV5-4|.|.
CASSLGERNTEAFF
TGTGCCAGCAGCTTGGGTGAGAGGAACACTGAAGCTTTCTTT
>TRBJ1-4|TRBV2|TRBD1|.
CASTMRGQIEKLFF
TGTGCCAGCACAATGAGGGGGCAAATTGAAAAACTGTTTTTT
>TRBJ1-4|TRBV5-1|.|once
CASSIGQQRNEKLFF
TGCGCCAGCAGCATCGGACAGCAAAGAAATGAAAAACTGTTTTTT
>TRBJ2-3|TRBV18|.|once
CASSLRTGTDTQYF
TGTGCCAGCTCACTTCGGACTGGCACAGATACGCAGTATTTT
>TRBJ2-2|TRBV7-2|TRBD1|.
CASSLLTGGWNTGELFF
TGTGCCAGCAGCCTATTGACAGGGGGCTGGAACACCGGGGAGCTGTTTTTT
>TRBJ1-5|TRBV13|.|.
CASSLAGTSNQPQHF
TGTGCCAGCAGCTTAGCCGGGACATCAAATCAGCCCCAGCATTTT
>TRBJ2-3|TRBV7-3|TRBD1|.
CASSNRGRTDTQYF
TGTGCCAGCAGCAACAGGGGGCGCACAGATACGCAGTATTTT
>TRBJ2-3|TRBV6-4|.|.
CASREQGLGDTQYF
TGTGCCAGCAGAGAACAGGGATTGGGAGATACGCAGTATTTT
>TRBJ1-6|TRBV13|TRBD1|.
CASSKPGTGYLPLHF
TGTGCCAGCAGCAAGCCCGGGACAGGGTATTTACCCCTCCACTTT
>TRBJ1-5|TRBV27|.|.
CASSLVWAGDQPQHF
TGTGCCAGCAGTTTAGTATGGGCGGGAGATCAGCCCCAGCATTTT
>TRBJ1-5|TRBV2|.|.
CASREQTNQPQHF
TGTGCCAGCAGGGAACAGACAAATCAGCCCCAGCATTTT
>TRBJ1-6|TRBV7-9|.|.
CASSLEGGINSPLHF
TGTGCCAGCAGCTTAGAGGGGGGGATCAATTCACCCCTCCACTTT
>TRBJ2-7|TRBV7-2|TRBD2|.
CASSLAASGGYEQYF
TGTGCCAGCAGCTTAGCGGCTAGCGGGGGCTACGAGCAGTACTTC
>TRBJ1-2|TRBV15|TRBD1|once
CATSRGQGILRNYGYTF
TGTGCCACCAGCAGGGGACAGGGGATTCTTAGGAACTATGGCTACACCTTC
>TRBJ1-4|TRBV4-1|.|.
CASSQEAPTNEKLFF
TGCGCCAGCAGCCAAGAGGCCCCAACTAATGAAAAACTGTTTTTT
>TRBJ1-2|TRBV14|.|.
CASSQVGGVSDGYTF
TGTGCCAGCAGCCAAGTGGGTGGAGTAAGTGATGGCTACACCTTC
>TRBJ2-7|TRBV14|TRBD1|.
CASSQLSPGQVYEQYF
TGTGCCAGCAGCCAATTATCTCCGGGACAGGTCTACGAGCAGTACTTC
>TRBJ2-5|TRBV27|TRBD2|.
CASSYQRGRWETQYF
TGTGCCAGCAGTTATCAGCGGGGGCGGTGGGAGACCCAGTACTTC
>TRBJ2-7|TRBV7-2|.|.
CASSLAQVKVSYEQYF
TGTGCCAGCAGCTTAGCCCAGGTCAAGGTCTCCTACGAGCAGTACTTC
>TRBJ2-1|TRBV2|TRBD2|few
CASSGLAGDNEQFF
TGTGCCAGCAGTGGGCTAGCGGGGGACAATGAGCAGTTCTTC
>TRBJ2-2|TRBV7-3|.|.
CASSPFGGRMGELFF
TGTGCCAGCAGCCCCTTCGGGGGGCGGATGGGGGAGCTGTTTTTT
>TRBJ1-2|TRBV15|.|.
CATRGGLIHGYTF
TGTGCCACCAGAGGAGGCCTCATCCATGGCTACACCTTC
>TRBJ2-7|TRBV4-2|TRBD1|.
CASSPGQGAAYEQYF
TGTGCCAGCAGCCCAGGACAGGGGGCTGCCTACGAGCAGTACTTC
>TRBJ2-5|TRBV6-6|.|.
CASSGNEETQYF
TGTGCCAGCTCCGGGAACGAAGAGACCCAGTACTTC
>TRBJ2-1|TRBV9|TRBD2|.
CASRGGGAFGEQFF
TGTGCCAGCAGAGGCGGGGGGGCCTTCGGTGAGCAGTTCTTC